This TCR beta chain derives from a study of blood T cell repertoires in COVID-19. About the study: Both acute and convalescent COVID-19 samples were obtained from the United States, Italy and Spain.

From germline, CDR1 is SGHRS and CDR2 YFSETQ. The CDR3 contains 14 residues. The ends were cut back, 0 bases at V and 7 bases at J, with 10 bases in the middle. In the original processing: Reference gene primer amplification gave estimated nucleated cell counts. Assay: immunoSEQ multiplex PCR; the TCRdb copy retains only in-frame clones and omits some. Clone size and V and J calls were adopted from that table, with D and trimming inferred from the DNA. The sample includes 110,000 or so clones, roughly 84% of them seen just once. The chain joins TRBV5-1 to TRBJ2-2; perhaps TRBD2 as D (6 bases). What was sequenced was peripheral blood. The origin of this receptor is a man in his forties with acute or convalescent COVID-19. The CDR3 nucleotides read TGCGCCAGCAGCTTGGAAGTGGGGGGCGGGGAGCTGTTTTTT. Residues: CASSLEVGGGELFF.